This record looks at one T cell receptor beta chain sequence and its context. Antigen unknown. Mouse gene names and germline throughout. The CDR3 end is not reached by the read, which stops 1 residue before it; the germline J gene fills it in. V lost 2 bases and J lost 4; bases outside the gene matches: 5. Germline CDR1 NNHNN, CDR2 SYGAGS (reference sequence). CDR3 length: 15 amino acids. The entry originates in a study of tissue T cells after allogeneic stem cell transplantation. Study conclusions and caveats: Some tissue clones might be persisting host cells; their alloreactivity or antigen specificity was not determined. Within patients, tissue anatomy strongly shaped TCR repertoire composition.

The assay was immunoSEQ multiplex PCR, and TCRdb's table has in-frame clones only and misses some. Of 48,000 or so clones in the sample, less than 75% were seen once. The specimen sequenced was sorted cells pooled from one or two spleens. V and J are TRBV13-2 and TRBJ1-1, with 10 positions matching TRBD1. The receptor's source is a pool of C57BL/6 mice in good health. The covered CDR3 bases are TGTGCCAGCGGTGAAGGGACAGGGGAGGTCACAGAAGTCTTC. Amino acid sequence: CASGEGTGEVTEVF. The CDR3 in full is CASGEGTGEVTEVFF.